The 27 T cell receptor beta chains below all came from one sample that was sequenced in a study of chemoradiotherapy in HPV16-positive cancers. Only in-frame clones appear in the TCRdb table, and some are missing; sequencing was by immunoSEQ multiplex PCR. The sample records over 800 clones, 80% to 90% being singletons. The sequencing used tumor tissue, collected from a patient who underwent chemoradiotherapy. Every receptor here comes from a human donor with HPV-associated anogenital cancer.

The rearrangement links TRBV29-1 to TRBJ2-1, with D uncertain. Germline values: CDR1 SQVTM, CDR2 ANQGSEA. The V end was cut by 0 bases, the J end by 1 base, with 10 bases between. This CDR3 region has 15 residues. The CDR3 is CSVEDHIASYNEQFF. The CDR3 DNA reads TGCAGCGTTGAAGATCACATCGCGTCCTACAATGAGCAGTTCTTC.

CDR3 region: CAWSVRVVPLEAFF. The CDR3 DNA sequence: TGTGCCTGGAGTGTTAGGGTGGTTCCACTTGAAGCTTTCTTT. J is TRBJ1-1 and V is TRBV30, with no clear D. The V gene's germline CDR1 is GTSNPN and CDR2 SVGIG (reference sequence). The V end lost 0 bases, the J end lost 7 bases, and 15 bases lay between the germline ends. The CDR3 sequence is 14 residues long.

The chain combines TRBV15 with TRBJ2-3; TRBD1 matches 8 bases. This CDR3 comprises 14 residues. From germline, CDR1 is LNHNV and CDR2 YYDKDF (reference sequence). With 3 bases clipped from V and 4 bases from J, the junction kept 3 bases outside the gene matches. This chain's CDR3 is CATSSPTGADTQYF. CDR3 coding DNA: TGTGCCACCAGCAGCCCGACAGGGGCAGATACGCAGTATTTT.

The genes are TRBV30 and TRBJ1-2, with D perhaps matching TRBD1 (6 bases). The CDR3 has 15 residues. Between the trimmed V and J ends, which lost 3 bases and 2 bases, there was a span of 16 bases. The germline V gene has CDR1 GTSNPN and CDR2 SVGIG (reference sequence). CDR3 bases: TGTGCCTGGAGGGGCGGGGGGGCCCACAACTATGGCTACACCTTC. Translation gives CAWRGGGAHNYGYTF.

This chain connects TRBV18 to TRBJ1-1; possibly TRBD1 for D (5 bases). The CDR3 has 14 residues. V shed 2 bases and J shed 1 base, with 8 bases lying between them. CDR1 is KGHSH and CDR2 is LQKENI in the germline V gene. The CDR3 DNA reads TGTGCCAGCTCACCAGGGGGGGGGAACACTGAAGCTTTCTTT. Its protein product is CASSPGGGNTEAFF.

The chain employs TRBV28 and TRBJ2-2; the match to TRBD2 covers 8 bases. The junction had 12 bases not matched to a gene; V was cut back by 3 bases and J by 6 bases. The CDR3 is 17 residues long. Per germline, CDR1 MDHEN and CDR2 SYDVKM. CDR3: CASSFVLTGGLAGELFF. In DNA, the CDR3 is TGTGCCAGCAGTTTTGTCTTGACGGGGGGGCTCGCCGGGGAGCTGTTTTTT.

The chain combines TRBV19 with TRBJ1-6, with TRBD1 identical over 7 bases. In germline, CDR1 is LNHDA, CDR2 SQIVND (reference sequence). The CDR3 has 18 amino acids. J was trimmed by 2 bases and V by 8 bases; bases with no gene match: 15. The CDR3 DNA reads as TGTGCCAGTGCTCCCAACCCGGGACAGACTACCTATAATTCACCCCTCCACTTT. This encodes CASAPNPGQTTYNSPLHF.

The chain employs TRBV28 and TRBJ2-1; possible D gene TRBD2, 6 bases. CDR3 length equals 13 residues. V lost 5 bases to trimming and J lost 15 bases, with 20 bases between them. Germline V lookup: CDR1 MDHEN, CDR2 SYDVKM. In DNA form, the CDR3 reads TGTGCCAGCAGTCCCATTGCGGGGCAAACAACGTTCTTC. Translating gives CASSPIAGQTTFF.

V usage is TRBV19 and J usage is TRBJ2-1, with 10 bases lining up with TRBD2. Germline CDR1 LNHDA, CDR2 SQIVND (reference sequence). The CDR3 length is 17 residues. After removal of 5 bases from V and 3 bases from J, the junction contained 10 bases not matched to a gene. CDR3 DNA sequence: TGTGCCAGTAGTCCTGCAAGACTAGCGGGTTTCTACAATGAGCAGTTCTTC. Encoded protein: CASSPARLAGFYNEQFF. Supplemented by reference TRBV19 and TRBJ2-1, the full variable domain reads DGGITQSPKYLFRKEGQNVTLSCEQNLNHDAMYWYRQDPGQGLRLIYYSQIVNDFQKGDIAEGYSVSREKKESFPLTVTSAQKNPTAFYLCASSPARLAGFYNEQFFGPGTRLTVL.

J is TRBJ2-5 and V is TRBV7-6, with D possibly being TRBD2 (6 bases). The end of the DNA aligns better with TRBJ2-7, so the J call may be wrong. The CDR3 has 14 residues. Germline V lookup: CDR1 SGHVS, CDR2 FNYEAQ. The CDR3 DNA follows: TGTGCCAGCATTGGGGGGTCCCCGGACCACGAGCAGTACTTC. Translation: CASIGGSPDHEQYF.

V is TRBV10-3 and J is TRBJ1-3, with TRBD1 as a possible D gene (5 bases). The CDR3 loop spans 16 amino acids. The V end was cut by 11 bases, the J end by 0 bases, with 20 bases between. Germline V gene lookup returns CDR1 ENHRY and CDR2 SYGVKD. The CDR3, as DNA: TGTGCCGGAGGTGGGGGGTCCCTTCGCTCTGGAAACACCATATATTTT. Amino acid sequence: CAGGGGSLRSGNTIYF.

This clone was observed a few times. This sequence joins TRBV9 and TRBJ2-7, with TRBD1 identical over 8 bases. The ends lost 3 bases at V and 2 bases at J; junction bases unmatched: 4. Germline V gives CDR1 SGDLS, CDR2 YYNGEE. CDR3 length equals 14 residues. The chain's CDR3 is CASSGQGYTYEQYF. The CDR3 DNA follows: TGTGCCAGCAGCGGACAGGGGTACACCTACGAGCAGTACTTC.

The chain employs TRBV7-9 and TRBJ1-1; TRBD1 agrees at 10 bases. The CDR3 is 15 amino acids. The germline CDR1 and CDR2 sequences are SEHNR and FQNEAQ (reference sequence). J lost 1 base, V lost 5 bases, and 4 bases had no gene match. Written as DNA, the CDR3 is TGTGCCAGCAGCCCGAGGGACAGGGGGAACACTGAAGCTTTCTTT. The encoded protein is CASSPRDRGNTEAFF. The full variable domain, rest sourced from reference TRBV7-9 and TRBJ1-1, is DTGVSQNPRHKITKRGQNVTFRCDPISEHNRLYWYRQTLGQGPEFLTYFQNEAQLEKSRLLSDRFSAERPKGSFSTLEIQRTEQGDSAMYLCASSPRDRGNTEAFFGQGTRLTVV.

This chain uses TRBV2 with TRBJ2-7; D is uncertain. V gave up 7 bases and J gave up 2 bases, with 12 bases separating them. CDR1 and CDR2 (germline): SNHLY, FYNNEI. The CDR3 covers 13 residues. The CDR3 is CASKARLTYEQYF. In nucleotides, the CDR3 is TGTGCCAGCAAGGCTCGGCTCACCTACGAGCAGTACTTC.

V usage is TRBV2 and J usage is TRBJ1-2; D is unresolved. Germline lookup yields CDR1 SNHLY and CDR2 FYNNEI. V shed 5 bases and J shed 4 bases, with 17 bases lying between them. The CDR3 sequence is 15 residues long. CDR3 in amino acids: CASSSLAYRCYGYTF. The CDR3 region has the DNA TGTGCCAGCAGTTCTCTAGCTTACCGATGCTATGGCTACACCTTC.

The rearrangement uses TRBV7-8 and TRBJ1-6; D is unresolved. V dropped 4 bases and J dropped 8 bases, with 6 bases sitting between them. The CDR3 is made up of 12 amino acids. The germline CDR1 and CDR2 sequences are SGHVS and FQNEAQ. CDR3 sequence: CASSSQDSPLHF. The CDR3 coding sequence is TGTGCCAGCAGCTCCCAGGATTCACCCCTCCACTTT. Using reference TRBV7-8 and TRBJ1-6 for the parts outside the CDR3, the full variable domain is GAGVSQSPRYKVAKRGQDVALRCDPISGHVSLFWYQQALGQGPEFLTYFQNEAQLDKSGLPSDRFFAERPEGSVSTLKIQRTQQEDSAVYLCASSSQDSPLHFGNGTRLTVT.

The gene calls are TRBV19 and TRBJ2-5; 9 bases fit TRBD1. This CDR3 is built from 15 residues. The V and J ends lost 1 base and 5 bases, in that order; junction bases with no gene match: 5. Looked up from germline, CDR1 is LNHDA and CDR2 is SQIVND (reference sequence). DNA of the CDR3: TGTGCCAGTAGTATAGCCACAGGGGGCCGGGAGACCCAGTACTTC. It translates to CASSIATGGRETQYF.

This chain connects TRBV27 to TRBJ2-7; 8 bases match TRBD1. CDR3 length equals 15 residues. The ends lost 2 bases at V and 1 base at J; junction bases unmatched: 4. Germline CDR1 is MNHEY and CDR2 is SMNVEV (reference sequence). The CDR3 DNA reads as TGTGCCAGCAGTTTACAGGGGGCCTTTTCCTACGAGCAGTACTTC. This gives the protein CASSLQGAFSYEQYF.

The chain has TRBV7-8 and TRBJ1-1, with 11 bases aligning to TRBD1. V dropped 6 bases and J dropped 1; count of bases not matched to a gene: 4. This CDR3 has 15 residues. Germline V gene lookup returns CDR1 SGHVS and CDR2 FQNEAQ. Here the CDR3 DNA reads TGTGCCAGCAGTATCGGACAGGGGGCGAACACTGAAGCTTTCTTT. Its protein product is CASSIGQGANTEAFF.

CDR3 sequence reads: CASSPSGGAETQYF. The DNA of the CDR3 is TGTGCCAGCAGCCCCAGCGGGGGGGCGGAGACCCAGTACTTC. The chain has TRBV7-6 and TRBJ2-5; 10 positions agree with TRBD2. The length of the CDR3 is 14 residues. In germline, CDR1 is SGHVS, CDR2 FNYEAQ. The V segment lost 5 bases and the J segment 5 bases; nucleotides outside the gene matches: 5.

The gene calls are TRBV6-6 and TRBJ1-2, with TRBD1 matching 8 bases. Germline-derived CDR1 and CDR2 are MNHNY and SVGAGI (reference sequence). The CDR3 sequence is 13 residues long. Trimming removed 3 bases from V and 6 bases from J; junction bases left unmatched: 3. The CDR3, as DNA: TGTGCCAGCAGTTATCAGGGGGCAAATGGCTACACCTTC. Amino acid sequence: CASSYQGANGYTF.

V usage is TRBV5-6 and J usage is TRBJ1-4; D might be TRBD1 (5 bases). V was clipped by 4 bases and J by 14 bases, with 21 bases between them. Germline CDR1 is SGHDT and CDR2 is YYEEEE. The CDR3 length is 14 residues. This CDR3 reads CASSNPELDGGLFF. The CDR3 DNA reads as TGTGCCAGCAGCAACCCGGAACTGGACGGGGGGCTGTTTTTT. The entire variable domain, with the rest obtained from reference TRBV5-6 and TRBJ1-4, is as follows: DAGVTQSPTHLIKTRGQQVTLRCSPKSGHDTVSWYQQALGQGPQFIFQYYEEEERQRGNFPDRFSGHQFPNYSSELNVNALLLGDSALYLCASSNPELDGGLFFGSGTQLSVL.

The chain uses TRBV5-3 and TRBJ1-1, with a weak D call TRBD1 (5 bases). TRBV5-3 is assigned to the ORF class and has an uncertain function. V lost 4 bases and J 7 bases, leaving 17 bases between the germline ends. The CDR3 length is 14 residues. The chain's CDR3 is CARSQAGGTDEAFF. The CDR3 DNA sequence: TGTGCCAGAAGCCAAGCTGGGGGAACGGATGAAGCTTTCTTT.

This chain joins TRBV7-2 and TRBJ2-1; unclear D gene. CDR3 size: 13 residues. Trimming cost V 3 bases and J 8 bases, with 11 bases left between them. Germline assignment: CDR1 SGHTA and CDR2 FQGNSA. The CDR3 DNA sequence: TGTGCCAGCAGCTTTGGTGGGTTGGATGAGCAGTTCTTC. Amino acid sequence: CASSFGGLDEQFF.

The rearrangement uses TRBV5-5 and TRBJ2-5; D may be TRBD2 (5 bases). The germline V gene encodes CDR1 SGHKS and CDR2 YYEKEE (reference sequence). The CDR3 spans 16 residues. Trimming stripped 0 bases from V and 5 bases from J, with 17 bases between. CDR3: CASSLGLADLAETQYF. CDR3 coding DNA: TGTGCCAGCAGCTTGGGGCTAGCTGATCTTGCCGAGACCCAGTACTTC.

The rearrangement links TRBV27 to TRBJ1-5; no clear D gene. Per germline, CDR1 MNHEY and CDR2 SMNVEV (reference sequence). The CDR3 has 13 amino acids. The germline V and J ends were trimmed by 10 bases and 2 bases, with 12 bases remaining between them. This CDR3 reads CANRRGGNQPQHF. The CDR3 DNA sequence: TGTGCCAACCGCCGTGGAGGCAATCAGCCCCAGCATTTT.

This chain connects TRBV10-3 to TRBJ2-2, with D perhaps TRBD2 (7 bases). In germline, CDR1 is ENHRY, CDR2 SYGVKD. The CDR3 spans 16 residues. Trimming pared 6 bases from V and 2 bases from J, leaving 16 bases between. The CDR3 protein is CAIRGGGPRNTGELFF. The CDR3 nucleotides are TGTGCCATCAGAGGGGGGGGTCCCCGAAACACCGGGGAGCTGTTTTTT.